This entry lists 18 T cell receptor beta chains sequenced from one sample in a study of cytomegalovirus exposure and HLA in healthy donors. Researchers ran the PCR with 60 Vbeta and 13 Jbeta primers. The assay was immunoSEQ multiplex PCR, and TCRdb's table has in-frame clones only and misses some. The listing records around 53,000 clones. Sequencing was carried out using PBMCs. The source of these receptors is a male donor in good health and CMV-seropositive.

The CDR3 region is CARKEGLSHYSNQPQHF. The CDR3 DNA is TGTGCCAGAAAAGAGGGTCTTTCCCACTATAGCAATCAGCCCCAGCATTTT. V usage is TRBV5-3 and J usage is TRBJ1-5; D is unresolved. TRBV5-3 is reported as an ORF; its role is uncertain. This CDR3 has 17 residues. The V gene lost 6 bases and the J gene lost 0 bases, with 19 bases spanning the gap.

The chain links TRBV4-2 to TRBJ1-3; 8 nucleotides align to TRBD1. The CDR3 is made up of 15 amino acids. The junction had 3 bases not matched to a gene; V was cut back by 3 bases and J by 2 bases. Germline CDR1 and CDR2: LGHNA and YNFKEQ. CDR3 in DNA: TGTGCCAGCAGCCACCCGACAGGGGCTGGAAACACCATATATTTT. As protein: CASSHPTGAGNTIYF.

The chain combines TRBV19 with TRBJ2-5; no reliable D call. The CDR3 spans 14 residues. Germline V gene data show CDR1 as LNHDA and CDR2 as SQIVND (reference sequence). Trimming stripped 1 base from V and 0 bases from J, with 6 bases between. Here the CDR3 reads CASSIVGYQETQYF. Here the CDR3 DNA reads TGTGCCAGTAGTATAGTGGGCTACCAAGAGACCCAGTACTTC.

This rearrangement joins TRBV9 to TRBJ2-1; D gene unclear. The CDR3 extends over 15 amino acids. The V end lost 3 bases, the J end lost 0 bases, and 10 bases lay between the germline ends. Germline CDR1 and CDR2: SGDLS and YYNGEE. The CDR3 region is CASSASVRSYNEQFF. CDR3 sequence (DNA): TGTGCCAGCAGCGCTTCAGTACGCTCCTACAATGAGCAGTTCTTC. Using reference TRBV9 and TRBJ2-1 for the parts outside the CDR3, the full variable domain is DSGVTQTPKHLITATGQRVTLRCSPRSGDLSVYWYQQSLDQGLQFLIQYYNGEERAKGNILERFSAQQFPDLHSELNLSSLELGDSALYFCASSASVRSYNEQFFGPGTRLTVL.

This chain links TRBV30 with TRBJ2-5, with D unclear. Germline V gene sequence: CDR1 GTSNPN, CDR2 SVGIG (reference sequence). The CDR3 is made up of 13 amino acids. V dropped 5 bases and J dropped 7 bases, with 17 bases sitting between them. CDR3 in amino acids: CAWESQGRGTQYF. The CDR3, as DNA: TGTGCCTGGGAGTCCCAAGGCAGAGGGACCCAGTACTTC.

The gene calls are TRBV29-1 and TRBJ2-5; 8 nucleotides align to TRBD2. The J call may be incorrect, as the DNA end agrees better with TRBJ2-7. CDR1 is SQVTM, CDR2 ANQGSEA, per germline. This CDR3 has 14 residues. The DNA of the CDR3 is TGCAGCGTTGCGGGAGGGAGGAGCTCCTACGAGCAGTACTTC. Amino acids: CSVAGGRSSYEQYF.

The V call is TRBV6-5, the J call TRBJ2-3, with 7 positions matching TRBD2. J was trimmed by 6 bases and V by 2 bases; bases with no gene match: 5. Per the germline V gene, CDR1 is MNHEY and CDR2 is SVGAGI. This CDR3 has 14 amino acids. CDR3 region: CASSYVWGGDTQYF. CDR3 coding DNA: TGTGCCAGCAGTTACGTGTGGGGAGGGGATACGCAGTATTTT.

This chain connects TRBV18 to TRBJ2-7; D may be TRBD2 (6 bases). CDR3 length equals 15 residues. V shed 3 bases and J shed 3 bases, with 15 bases lying between them. Germline values: CDR1 KGHSH, CDR2 LQKENI. CDR3 protein: CASSPLRGGNYEQYF. CDR3 nucleotide sequence: TGTGCCAGCTCACCGCTGAGGGGCGGGAACTACGAGCAGTACTTC. Looking up the rest from reference TRBV18 and TRBJ2-7 gives the full variable domain: NAGVMQNPRHLVRRRGQEARLRCSPMKGHSHVYWYRQLPEEGLKFMVYLQKENIIDESGMPKERFSAEFPKEGPSILRIQQVVRGDSAAYFCASSPLRGGNYEQYFGPGTRLTVT.

The genes are TRBV27 and TRBJ2-7, with 8 bases identical to TRBD1. The CDR3 runs to 14 residues. The V gene's germline CDR1 is MNHEY and CDR2 SMNVEV (reference sequence). The trim removed 5 bases at V and 4 bases at J, leaving 7 bases unmatched. CDR3 region: CASSMTGEGYEQYF. The CDR3, as DNA: TGTGCCAGCAGTATGACAGGGGAAGGTTACGAGCAGTACTTC.

J is TRBJ2-2 and V is TRBV30, with a weak D call TRBD1 (5 bases). The V end was cut by 3 bases, the J end by 2 bases, with 10 bases between. Germline V gene data show CDR1 as GTSNPN and CDR2 as SVGIG (reference sequence). CDR3 size: 14 residues. The CDR3 sequence: CAWSDSSNTGELFF. CDR3 in DNA: TGTGCCTGGAGCGACAGTTCTAACACCGGGGAGCTGTTTTTT.

The gene calls are TRBV5-6 and TRBJ2-7; D perhaps matches TRBD2 (5 bases). The CDR3 length is 14 residues. Germline V CDR1 and CDR2: SGHDT, YYEEEE. V shed 3 bases and J shed 4 bases, with 14 bases lying between them. The CDR3 DNA sequence: TGTGCCAGCAGCTCTACAGCGGCGTGGTACGAGCAGTACTTC. Protein: CASSSTAAWYEQYF.

This chain links TRBV5-1 with TRBJ2-2, with a possible D match to TRBD1 (6 bases). The length of the CDR3 is 14 residues. The V end was cut by 4 bases, the J end by 3 bases, with 10 bases between. Germline V lookup: CDR1 SGHRS, CDR2 YFSETQ. The CDR3 spells CASSRWTDTGELFF. In DNA, the CDR3 is TGCGCCAGCAGCAGGTGGACAGACACCGGGGAGCTGTTTTTT.

The chain is built from TRBV6-4 and TRBJ2-1; 9 bases agree with TRBD2. This CDR3 has 15 amino acids. Trimming at V came to 4 bases and at J to 4 bases, leaving 5 bases not matched to a gene. Per the germline V gene, CDR1 is MRHNA and CDR2 is SNTAGT. The CDR3 DNA is TGTGCCAGCAGTGGGATAGCGGGGGATTACAATGAGCAGTTCTTC. Translation: CASSGIAGDYNEQFF.

CDR3: CASSVDTGTGSYGYTF. The CDR3 DNA sequence: TGTGCCAGCAGCGTAGATACCGGGACAGGGAGCTATGGCTACACCTTC. The chain couples TRBV9 to TRBJ1-2, with 9 bases that match TRBD1. The junction had 7 bases not matched to a gene; V was cut back by 0 bases and J by 4 bases. CDR3 length: 16 amino acids. CDR1 is SGDLS, CDR2 YYNGEE, per germline.

This chain connects TRBV6-5 to TRBJ2-4, with TRBD1 identical over 12 bases. V gave up 2 bases and J gave up 9 bases; unmatched junction bases: 5. This CDR3 spans 15 amino acids. CDR1 and CDR2 from the germline V gene are MNHEY and SVGAGI. CDR3 DNA sequence: TGTGCCAGCAGTTACGACGGGACAGGGGGCAGCATTCAGTACTTC. This encodes CASSYDGTGGSIQYF.

CDR3 loop: CASAQTGNSHEQFF. The CDR3 DNA sequence: TGTGCCAGCGCACAAACCGGGAATAGCCATGAGCAGTTCTTC. The chain has TRBV6-4 and TRBJ2-1, with D maybe TRBD2 (5 bases). Trimming stripped 8 bases from V and 8 bases from J, with 19 bases between. This CDR3 comprises 14 residues. Germline V lookup: CDR1 MRHNA, CDR2 SNTAGT.

The rearrangement joins TRBV28 to TRBJ2-5; 11 bases agree with TRBD1. Trimming removed 6 bases from V and 5 bases from J; junction bases left unmatched: 11. The CDR3 contains 16 residues. Per the germline V gene, CDR1 is MDHEN and CDR2 is SYDVKM. DNA for the CDR3: TGTGCCAGCAGACCCCACGGACAGGGGGCTTGGGAGACCCAGTACTTC. Translating it yields CASRPHGQGAWETQYF.

The genes are TRBV5-1 and TRBJ1-1; 9 nucleotides match TRBD1. V shed 0 bases and J 6 bases; nucleotides not matched to a gene: 18. The CDR3 loop spans 19 amino acids. Germline V gives CDR1 SGHRS, CDR2 YFSETQ. The CDR3 DNA reads TGCGCCAGCAGCTTGGCCAGGACGGGACAGGGCACGTCGGGCGCTGAAGCTTTCTTT. As protein: CASSLARTGQGTSGAEAFF.